The clone carrying this T cell receptor beta chain was seen many times. Its antigen is unknown. There are 12 residues in the CDR3. CDR1 and CDR2 (germline): DFQATT, SNEGSKA (reference sequence). V dropped 2 bases and J dropped 6 bases, with 9 bases sitting between them. Time point of the sample: sample taken at primary tumor resection. This sample was included in a study of spatial heterogeneity in lung cancer. MiXCR was run by TCRdb on the 5' RACE reads, yielding one entry per CDR3 protein. The data hold 15,000 or so distinct CDR3 sequences, with roughly 6.6% observed a single time. General study points: Counts that tracked tumor mutation counts were those of expanded intratumoral alpha and beta TCRs.

This clonotype originated in a male donor with early-stage non-small cell lung cancer. This specimen was lung tumor tissue, taken at surgery. The chain employs TRBV20-1 and TRBJ2-3; D is unresolved. This CDR3 reads CSARPLGDTQYF. The CDR3 DNA reads as TGCAGTGCTAGACCCCTAGGGGATACGCAGTATTTT.